Following are 7 T cell receptor beta chains from one sample sequenced in a study of CD8 T cells in Susac syndrome. Reverse transcription of roughly 0.5 to 1 ug RNA was carried out with random hexamers. TCRdb fed the immunoSEQ multiplex PCR reads into MiXCR, producing one record per CDR3 protein. The sample records 130,000 or so distinct CDR3 sequences, 75% to 90% being singletons. The sample consisted of CD8+ T cells from PBMCs. The receptors were gathered from a human donor with multiple sclerosis.

The rearrangement uses TRBV2 and TRBJ1-3; no clear D. This CDR3 has 14 residues. The germline gives CDR1 SNHLY, CDR2 FYNNEI. The V end lost 11 bases, the J end lost 0 bases, and 14 bases lay between the germline ends. CDR3 sequence: CASVPGSSGNTIYF. The CDR3 nucleotides are TGTGCCTCCGTCCCGGGTTCCTCTGGAAACACCATATATTTT.

V gene TRBV7-9 combines with J gene TRBJ1-3; D is possibly TRBD1 (5 bases). Trimming left V 7 bases short and J 2 bases short, with 15 bases between. The length of the CDR3 is 15 residues. Germline-derived CDR1 and CDR2 are SEHNR and FQNEAQ (reference sequence). The CDR3 here is CASTLGGDPGNTIYF. In DNA, the CDR3 is TGTGCCAGCACCCTGGGGGGAGATCCTGGAAACACCATATATTTT.

A few counts support this clonotype. This sequence joins TRBV5-6 and TRBJ2-2, with unresolved D. V lost 0 bases to trimming and J lost 2 bases, with 2 bases between them. Looked up from germline, CDR1 is SGHDT and CDR2 is YYEEEE. The CDR3 spans 13 residues. The CDR3 sequence is CASSLGNTGELFF. CDR3 in DNA: TGTGCCAGCAGCTTGGGCAACACCGGGGAGCTGTTTTTT.

This chain uses TRBV24-1 with TRBJ2-2, with 7 bases lining up with TRBD1. Trimming cost V 4 bases and J 3 bases; bases outside gene matches: 10. The CDR3 extends over 17 amino acids. CDR1 and CDR2 from the germline V gene are KGHDR and SFDVKD. The CDR3 nucleotides are TGTGCCACCAGTGACCCTGGACAGGTCTTCGACACCGGGGAGCTGTTTTTT. Translated, it gives CATSDPGQVFDTGELFF.

A single count supports this clonotype. The chain employs TRBV28 and TRBJ2-7; 10 nucleotides match TRBD1. Germline CDR1 and CDR2: MDHEN and SYDVKM. The V and J ends lost 4 bases and 2 bases, in that order; junction bases with no gene match: 2. The CDR3 length is 14 residues. CDR3 region: CASSSDRGTYEQYF. The CDR3, as DNA: TGTGCCAGCAGTTCGGACAGGGGGACCTACGAGCAGTACTTC.

V usage is TRBV27 and J usage is TRBJ2-7, with D possibly matching TRBD2 (5 bases). Looked up from germline, CDR1 is MNHEY and CDR2 is SMNVEV (reference sequence). Deletions cut 5 bases from V and 2 bases from J, with 19 bases between. The CDR3 sequence is 16 residues long. The DNA of the CDR3 is TGTGCCAGCAGTCCCATCCTCGGGGAACGGCCCTACGAGCAGTACTTC. It specifies CASSPILGERPYEQYF.

The CDR3 reads CASSDDRALVETQYF. In nucleotides, the CDR3 is TGTGCCAGCAGCGACGACAGGGCCTTGGTAGAGACCCAGTACTTC. The chain uses TRBV12-3 or TRBV12-4 and TRBJ2-5; 7 bases match TRBD1. Germline trimming cut 6 bases from V and 4 bases from J; bases unmatched to any gene: 11. This CDR3 comprises 15 residues.